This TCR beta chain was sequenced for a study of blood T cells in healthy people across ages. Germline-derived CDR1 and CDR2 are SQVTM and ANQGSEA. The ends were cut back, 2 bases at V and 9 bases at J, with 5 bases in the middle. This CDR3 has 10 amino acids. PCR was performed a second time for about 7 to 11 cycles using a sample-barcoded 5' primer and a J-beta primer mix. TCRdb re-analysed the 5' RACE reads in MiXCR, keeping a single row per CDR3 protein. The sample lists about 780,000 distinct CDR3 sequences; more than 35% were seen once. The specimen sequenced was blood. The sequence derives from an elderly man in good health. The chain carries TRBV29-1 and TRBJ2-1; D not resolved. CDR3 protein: CSVERIEQFF. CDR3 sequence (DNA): TGCAGCGTTGAACGAATTGAGCAGTTCTTC.